This TCR beta chain was sequenced in a study of shared clonotypes between healthy human individuals. This clone was detected a few times. Antigen specificity is unknown. The same CDR3 can be traced to other DNA sequences in this sample. Caucasian adults living in Nashville, Tennessee, provided all samples. A CD45RA+ naive subset and a CD45RA-negative memory subset were split from CD4+ cells. This CDR3 is 13 amino acids long. After removal of 8 bases from V and 4 bases from J, the junction contained 6 bases not matched to a gene. The germline V gene encodes CDR1 MDHEN and CDR2 SYDVKM. TCRdb's table, derived via immunoSEQ multiplex PCR, lists solely in-frame clones and lacks some. The sample lists 2.3 million or so clones, about 92% occurring once. General study points: Sequencing of the sorted subsets was shown by rarefaction to be incomplete despite large depth. A handful of donors had about 5% of their naive CD4 clonotypes in common.

Input material: naive CD4+ T cells from PBMCs. Subset in this sample: CD45RA+ positively selected. This TCR was sampled from a man aged 18-30 years in good health. Some clones in this sample may be carry-over from other donors' samples. This chain joins TRBV28 and TRBJ1-1; 8 bases line up with TRBD1. For the CDR3, the DNA is TGTGCCAGCCGGTTGGACAGGGTCACTGAAGCTTTCTTT. Translated: CASRLDRVTEAFF.